What follows are 21 T cell receptor beta chains derived from one specimen sequenced in a study of cytomegalovirus exposure and HLA in healthy donors. Vbeta (60) and Jbeta (13) primers were used in the PCR. Profiling relied on immunoSEQ multiplex PCR, and the TCRdb table lists in-frame clones only, not all of them. The table includes over 150,000 clones, roughly 84% detected once. The sequencing input was PBMCs. The receptors stem from a young man in good health and CMV-seropositive.

The V gene is TRBV7-3, the J gene TRBJ2-1; the match to TRBD2 covers 8 bases. Germline-derived CDR1 and CDR2 are SGHTA and FQGTGA. V shed 5 bases and J 2 bases; nucleotides not matched to a gene: 8. The CDR3 loop spans 16 amino acids. CDR3 loop: CASSLRLASPYNEQFF. CDR3 nucleotide sequence: TGTGCCAGCAGCCTAAGACTAGCGAGCCCCTACAATGAGCAGTTCTTC.

The chain's CDR3 is CASSPPGLAGSQETQYF. DNA for the CDR3: TGTGCCAGCTCACCCCCGGGACTAGCGGGAAGCCAAGAGACCCAGTACTTC. The chain employs TRBV18 and TRBJ2-5; the match to TRBD2 covers 13 bases. This CDR3 spans 17 amino acids. The V gene's germline CDR1 is KGHSH and CDR2 LQKENI. V lost 3 bases to trimming and J lost 1 base; unmatched junction nucleotides: 5. The variable domain in full, with the rest retrieved from reference TRBV18 and TRBJ2-5, is NAGVMQNPRHLVRRRGQEARLRCSPMKGHSHVYWYRQLPEEGLKFMVYLQKENIIDESGMPKERFSAEFPKEGPSILRIQQVVRGDSAAYFCASSPPGLAGSQETQYFGPGTRLLVL.

This chain uses TRBV7-9 with TRBJ2-5; a weak D match, TRBD2 (5 bases). The CDR3 totals 15 residues. Germline V gives CDR1 SEHNR, CDR2 FQNEAQ (reference sequence). The V end lost 5 bases, the J end lost 5 bases, and 18 bases lay between the germline ends. The DNA for the CDR3 is TGTGCCAGCAGCCACCGGGAAAGCCTGTTTGAGACCCAGTACTTC. As protein: CASSHRESLFETQYF. The complete variable domain, with remaining parts taken from reference TRBV7-9 and TRBJ2-5, reads DTGVSQNPRHKITKRGQNVTFRCDPISEHNRLYWYRQTLGQGPEFLTYFQNEAQLEKSRLLSDRFSAERPKGSFSTLEIQRTEQGDSAMYLCASSHRESLFETQYFGPGTRLLVL.

The V gene is TRBV6-1, the J gene TRBJ1-2; 8 bases are a match to TRBD1. J lost 8 bases, V lost 4 bases, and 6 bases had no gene match. This CDR3 comprises 13 residues. Looked up from germline, CDR1 is MNHNS and CDR2 is SASEGT. CDR3 residues: CASSGQGRNGYTF. DNA of the CDR3: TGTGCCAGCAGTGGACAGGGGAGGAACGGCTACACCTTC.

The gene calls are TRBV7-2 and TRBJ1-5, with D unclear. Germline CDR1 and CDR2: SGHTA and FQGNSA. Between the trimmed V and J ends, which lost 5 bases and 0 bases, there was a span of 8 bases. CDR3 length: 14 residues. CDR3 in DNA: TGTGCCAGCAGCCCTTCCGGTAGCAATCAGCCCCAGCATTTT. It is translated as CASSPSGSNQPQHF.

For the CDR3, the DNA is TGTGCCAGCAGATACTCGGGGGGTGACGGGGAGCTGTTTTTT. Translating it yields CASRYSGGDGELFF. The gene calls are TRBV7-9 and TRBJ2-2; TRBD2 matches 7 bases. CDR1 and CDR2 from the germline V gene are SEHNR and FQNEAQ (reference sequence). The CDR3 spans 14 residues. V lost 6 bases and J lost 7; bases outside the gene matches: 8.

The chain has TRBV27 and TRBJ2-1; 8 bases map to TRBD1. The CDR3 covers 12 residues. Trimming took 1 base from V and 15 from J; bases not matched to a gene: 5. Germline V gene sequence: CDR1 MNHEY, CDR2 SMNVEV (reference sequence). The CDR3 DNA reads as TGTGCCAGCAGTTTATGGTCAGGGGGCCTGTTCTTC. Encoded protein: CASSLWSGGLFF.

The rearrangement links TRBV5-1 to TRBJ2-2, with TRBD2 matching over 15 bases. The germline CDR1 and CDR2 sequences are SGHRS and YFSETQ. This CDR3 has 18 amino acids. V shed 2 bases, J shed 9 bases, and the junction held 11 bases outside the gene matches. This CDR3 reads CASSLGLAGGLVQRELFF. CDR3 bases: TGCGCCAGCAGCTTAGGACTAGCGGGAGGGCTGGTGCAAAGGGAGCTGTTTTTT. The variable domain in full, with the rest retrieved from reference TRBV5-1 and TRBJ2-2, is KAGVTQTPRYLIKTRGQQVTLSCSPISGHRSVSWYQQTPGQGLQFLFEYFSETQRNKGNFPGRFSGRQFSNSRSEMNVSTLELGDSALYLCASSLGLAGGLVQRELFFGEGSRLTVL.

In its sample, this clone was seen a few times. This chain links TRBV7-9 with TRBJ1-1; the D gene is possibly TRBD1 (6 bases). Germline CDR1 and CDR2: SEHNR and FQNEAQ (reference sequence). This CDR3 has 14 residues. The V and J ends lost 7 bases and 5 bases respectively, with 17 bases between them. The CDR3 bases are TGTGCCAGCACCCCCAGGGGCGTTGCGACTGAAGCTTTCTTT. It encodes CASTPRGVATEAFF.

The chain uses TRBV7-9 and TRBJ1-2, with D perhaps matching TRBD1 (6 bases). Germline assignment: CDR1 SEHNR and CDR2 FQNEAQ (reference sequence). The CDR3 covers 16 residues. With 3 bases removed from V and 0 bases from J, the gap between germline ends came to 14 bases. The CDR3 spells CASSFNPGGSNYGYTF. CDR3 DNA: TGTGCCAGCAGCTTCAACCCGGGGGGCTCTAACTATGGCTACACCTTC.

The chain has TRBV19 and TRBJ2-3; D is perhaps TRBD1 (5 bases). Germline values: CDR1 LNHDA, CDR2 SQIVND (reference sequence). The CDR3 extends over 14 amino acids. The V and J ends lost 4 bases and 3 bases respectively, with 11 bases between them. CDR3 sequence: CASSKGLWTDTQYF. The CDR3 nucleotides are TGTGCCAGTAGTAAGGGGTTATGGACAGATACGCAGTATTTT.

V usage is TRBV7-9 and J usage is TRBJ1-5, with a tentative D call TRBD1 (6 bases). V was cut by 5 bases and J by 2 bases, with 19 bases left in between. The CDR3 length is 17 residues. Germline V gene lookup returns CDR1 SEHNR and CDR2 FQNEAQ (reference sequence). CDR3 residues: CASSRISGEGGNQPQHF. For the CDR3, the DNA is TGTGCCAGCAGCCGAATCTCAGGGGAAGGAGGCAATCAGCCCCAGCATTTT.

V and J are TRBV28 and TRBJ1-2; 11 bases are a match to TRBD1. Germline lookup yields CDR1 MDHEN and CDR2 SYDVKM. This CDR3 has 13 amino acids. The junction had 5 bases not matched to a gene; V was cut back by 6 bases and J by 8 bases. CDR3 sequence reads: CASRPGQGEGYTF. The CDR3 DNA reads as TGTGCCAGCAGACCGGGACAGGGGGAGGGCTACACCTTC.

V usage is TRBV5-4 and J usage is TRBJ2-3, with D uncertain. Between the trimmed V and J ends, which lost 0 bases and 2 bases, there was a span of 7 bases. CDR1 SGHNT and CDR2 YYREEE come from the germline V gene (reference sequence). The CDR3 contains 14 residues. The CDR3: CASSLGVATDTQYF. The CDR3, as DNA: TGTGCCAGCAGCTTGGGAGTAGCCACAGATACGCAGTATTTT.

The chain employs TRBV5-1 and TRBJ2-2; 8 bases line up with TRBD2. V lost 4 bases to trimming and J lost 4 bases; unmatched junction nucleotides: 12. The CDR3 is 17 residues long. From germline, CDR1 is SGHRS and CDR2 YFSETQ. CDR3 region: CASSPQWAGGVTGELFF. The DNA for the CDR3 is TGCGCCAGCAGCCCCCAGTGGGCGGGAGGCGTCACCGGGGAGCTGTTTTTT.

The V and J genes are TRBV7-3 and TRBJ2-1, with TRBD2 matching 11 bases. This CDR3 contains 16 residues. V shed 1 base, J shed 9 bases, and the junction held 8 bases outside the gene matches. Germline values: CDR1 SGHTA, CDR2 FQGTGA. CDR3 protein: CASSLSPGLAAGEQFF. CDR3 DNA: TGTGCCAGCAGCTTAAGCCCGGGACTAGCGGCCGGTGAGCAGTTCTTC.

The rearrangement joins TRBV2 to TRBJ2-1; 10 bases align to TRBD2. The V and J ends lost 6 bases and 8 bases, in that order; junction bases with no gene match: 7. The CDR3 runs 14 residues. Germline CDR1 is SNHLY and CDR2 is FYNNEI. The DNA for the CDR3 is TGTGCCAGCAGCCCGGGACTAGCGACGGATGAGCAGTTCTTC. The encoded protein is CASSPGLATDEQFF.

This chain uses TRBV4-1 with TRBJ1-1; D is uncertain. Trimming left V 0 bases short and J 4 bases short, with 12 bases between. CDR1 is MGHRA and CDR2 is YSYEKL in the germline V gene. The CDR3 has 15 residues. CDR3 protein: CASSQDTGTLTEAFF. The CDR3 coding sequence is TGCGCCAGCAGCCAAGATACGGGAACCCTCACTGAAGCTTTCTTT.

This chain joins TRBV20-1 and TRBJ2-7, with D tentatively TRBD2 (7 bases). The CDR3 has 11 residues. The germline V gene encodes CDR1 DFQATT and CDR2 SNEGSKA (reference sequence). V lost 6 bases and J lost 6, with 12 bases in between. CDR3 sequence (DNA): TGCAGTGCCGTAGGGGGGGTCGAGCAGTACTTC. Amino acids: CSAVGGVEQYF.

For this clone: This CDR3 is also generated by other DNA sequences in the sample. The chain recombines TRBV5-6 with TRBJ2-1; 12 positions match TRBD2. CDR1 is SGHDT and CDR2 is YYEEEE in the germline V gene. V was clipped by 0 bases and J by 6 bases; unmatched bases: 4. CDR3 length: 16 amino acids. The CDR3 DNA reads as TGTGCCAGCAGCTTGGGACTAGCGGGAGTCACCAATGAGCAGTTCTTC. Its translation: CASSLGLAGVTNEQFF.

The V and J genes are TRBV14 and TRBJ1-2; 7 bases align to TRBD1. V was clipped by 4 bases and J by 4 bases; unmatched bases: 9. The germline V gene has CDR1 SGHDN and CDR2 FVKESK. The length of the CDR3 is 15 residues. CDR3 DNA: TGTGCCAGCAGCCGACAGGGTCTTGGGGCCTATGGCTACACCTTC. Encoded protein: CASSRQGLGAYGYTF.